Detailed here is one T cell receptor beta chain. Its specificity is unknown. The data are from a study of T cell responses to AZD1222 COVID-19 vaccine. Findings and caveats of the study: With two AZD1222 doses given, Spike-specific TCR breadth and depth both rose. Baseline antibody screening turned up just six seropositive AZD1222 recipients.

Here immunoSEQ multiplex PCR was the method, and the copy in TCRdb shows in-frame clones only, minus some. In the table there are about 140,000 clones, roughly 92% of which are singletons. The V end lost 8 bases, the J end lost 5 bases, and 23 bases lay between the germline ends. This CDR3 contains 16 residues. Looked up from germline, CDR1 is MNHNY and CDR2 is SVGAGI (reference sequence). The V call is TRBV6-6, the J call TRBJ2-3; weak D call: TRBD2 (5 bases). This sequence was found in an adult in good health. Sequences were derived from peripheral blood, sampled on day 0 of AZD1222 vaccination. CDR3 loop: CASATRRAASIDTQYF. DNA of the CDR3: TGTGCCAGCGCGACGAGGCGGGCTGCTTCTATAGATACGCAGTATTTT.